The clone carrying this T cell receptor beta chain has just a few counts. The data stem from a study of patients and donors after allogeneic stem cell transplantation. A single record per CDR3 protein comes from TCRdb applying MiXCR to the RT-PCR reads. The sample records roughly 940,000 distinct CDR3 sequences, roughly 17% being singletons. The sample was blood, either unsorted or a sorted T cell fraction (not recorded which). The sequence derives from a human donor who was either an allogeneic HSCT recipient or a stem cell or donor lymphocyte infusion donor (not recorded which). It is not recorded whose cells these are; they may come from a transplant donor.

CDR3 protein: CSARERTRSGNEKLFF. The CDR3 nucleotides are TGCAGTGCTAGAGAAAGGACCCGATCGGGTAATGAAAAACTGTTTTTT. The gene calls are TRBV20-1 and TRBJ1-4, with D unresolved. This CDR3 is 16 amino acids long. Looked up from germline, CDR1 is DFQATT and CDR2 is SNEGSKA (reference sequence). The ends were cut back, 0 bases at V and 4 bases at J, with 15 bases in the middle.